The sequence of this TCR beta chain was determined in a study of blood T cell repertoires in COVID-19. Whole-study context: Samples representing acute and convalescent COVID-19 were sourced from the United States, Italy and Spain. T cells, B-cell-depleted T cells, or PBMCs provided the cDNA or gDNA that served as material.

The germline CDR1 and CDR2 sequences are LNHDA and SQIVND (reference sequence). Trimming took 7 bases from V and 5 from J, leaving 11 bases between them. This CDR3 is 13 amino acids long. Under the authors' procedure: Counts of nucleated cells, estimated from reference gene primer amplification, were obtained. Assay: immunoSEQ multiplex PCR; the TCRdb copy retains only in-frame clones and omits some. D and trimming were read from the DNA, whereas the V and J calls and clone size are those reported in that table. The sample includes under 200,000 clones, around 83% of them seen just once. This chain uses TRBV19 with TRBJ2-2; D is possibly TRBD2 (5 bases). The receptor was derived from a woman between 65 and 79 years old who had recovered from COVID-19. Sequencing used peripheral blood. CDR3 loop: CASTHRRTGELFF. The CDR3 bases are TGTGCCAGTACCCATCGGAGGACCGGGGAGCTGTTTTTT. The full variable domain, rest sourced from reference TRBV19 and TRBJ2-2, is DGGITQSPKYLFRKEGQNVTLSCEQNLNHDAMYWYRQDPGQGLRLIYYSQIVNDFQKGDIAEGYSVSREKKESFPLTVTSAQKNPTAFYLCASTHRRTGELFFGEGSRLTVL.